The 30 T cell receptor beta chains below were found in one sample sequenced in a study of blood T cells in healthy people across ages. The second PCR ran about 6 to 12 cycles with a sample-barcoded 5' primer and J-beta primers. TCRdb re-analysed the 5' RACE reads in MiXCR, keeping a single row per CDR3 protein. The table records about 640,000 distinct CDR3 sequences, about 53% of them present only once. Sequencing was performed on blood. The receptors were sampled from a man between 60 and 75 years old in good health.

The chain's CDR3 is CASSPSAGGRETQYF. For the CDR3, the DNA is TGCGCCAGCTCGCCCTCCGCGGGGGGACGCGAGACCCAGTACTTC. The chain combines TRBV4-1 with TRBJ2-5; 8 positions match TRBD2. The V segment lost 8 bases and the J segment 5 bases; nucleotides outside the gene matches: 13. Germline values: CDR1 MGHRA, CDR2 YSYEKL. The CDR3 contains 15 residues.

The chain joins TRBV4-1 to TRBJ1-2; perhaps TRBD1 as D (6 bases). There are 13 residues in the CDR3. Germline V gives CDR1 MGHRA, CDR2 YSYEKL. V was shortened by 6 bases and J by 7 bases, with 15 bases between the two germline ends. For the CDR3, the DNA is TGCGCCAGCAGGAAAACGGGGGGCTTTGGCTACACCTTC. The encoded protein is CASRKTGGFGYTF.

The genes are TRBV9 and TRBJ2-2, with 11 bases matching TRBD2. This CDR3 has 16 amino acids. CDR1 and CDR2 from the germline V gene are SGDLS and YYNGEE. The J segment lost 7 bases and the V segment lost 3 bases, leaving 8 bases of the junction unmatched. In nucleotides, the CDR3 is TGTGCCAGCAGCGACGGAAGGCTAGCGGGGGGCGGGGAGCTGTTTTTT. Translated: CASSDGRLAGGGELFF.

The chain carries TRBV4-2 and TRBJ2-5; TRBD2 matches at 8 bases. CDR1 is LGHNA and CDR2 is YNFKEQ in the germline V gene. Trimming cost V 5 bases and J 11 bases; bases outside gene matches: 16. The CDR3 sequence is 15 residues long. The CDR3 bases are TGTGCCAGCAGCAAGACAACTAGCGGTGACTGTTGGCAGTACTTC. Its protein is CASSKTTSGDCWQYF.

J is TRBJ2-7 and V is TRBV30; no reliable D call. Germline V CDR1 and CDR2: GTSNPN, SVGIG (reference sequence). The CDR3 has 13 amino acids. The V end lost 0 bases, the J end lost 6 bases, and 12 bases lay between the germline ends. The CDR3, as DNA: TGTGCCTGGAGTGTACGCGTCAGAGGCGAGCAGTACTTC. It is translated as CAWSVRVRGEQYF.

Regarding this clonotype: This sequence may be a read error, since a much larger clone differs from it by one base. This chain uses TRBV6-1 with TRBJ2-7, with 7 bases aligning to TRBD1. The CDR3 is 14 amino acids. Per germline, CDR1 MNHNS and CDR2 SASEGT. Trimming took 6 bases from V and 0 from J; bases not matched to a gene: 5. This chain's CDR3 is CASRDRSISYEQYF. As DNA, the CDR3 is TGTGCCAGCAGGGACAGGTCTATCTCCTACGAGCAGTACTTC.

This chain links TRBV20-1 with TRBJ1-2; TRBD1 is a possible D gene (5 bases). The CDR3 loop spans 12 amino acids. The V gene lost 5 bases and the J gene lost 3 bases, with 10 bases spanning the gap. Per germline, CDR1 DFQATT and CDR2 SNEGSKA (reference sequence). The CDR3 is CSAPDTYYGYTF. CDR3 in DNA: TGCAGTGCTCCGGACACATACTATGGCTACACCTTC.

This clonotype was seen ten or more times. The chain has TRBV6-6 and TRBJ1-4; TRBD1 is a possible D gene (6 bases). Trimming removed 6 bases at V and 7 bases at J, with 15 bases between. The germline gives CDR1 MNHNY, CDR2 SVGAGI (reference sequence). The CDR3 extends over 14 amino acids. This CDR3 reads CASRTGTGREKLFF. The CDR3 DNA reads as TGTGCCAGCAGAACAGGGACCGGTCGTGAAAAACTGTTTTTT.

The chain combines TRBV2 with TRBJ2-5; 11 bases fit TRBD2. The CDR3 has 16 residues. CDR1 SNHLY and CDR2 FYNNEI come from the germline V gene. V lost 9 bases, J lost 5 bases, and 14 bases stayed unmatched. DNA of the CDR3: TGTGCCAGTACCTCCGGGCTAGCGGGGGGCGGGGAGACCCAGTACTTC. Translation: CASTSGLAGGGETQYF.

Here the CDR3 reads CSARDLRTGSSYEQYF. The CDR3 region has the DNA TGCAGTGCTAGAGATCTCCGGACTGGCAGCTCCTACGAGCAGTACTTC. This chain joins TRBV20-1 and TRBJ2-7; a possible D gene is TRBD2 (5 bases). Looked up from germline, CDR1 is DFQATT and CDR2 is SNEGSKA (reference sequence). There are 16 residues in the CDR3. V lost 0 bases and J 0 bases, leaving 15 bases between the germline ends.

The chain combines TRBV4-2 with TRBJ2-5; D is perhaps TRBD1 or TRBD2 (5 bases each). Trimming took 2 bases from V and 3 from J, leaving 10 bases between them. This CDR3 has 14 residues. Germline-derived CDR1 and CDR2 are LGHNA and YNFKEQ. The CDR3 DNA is TGTGCCAGCAGCCAATCCGGGACGAAAGAGACCCAGTACTTC. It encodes CASSQSGTKETQYF.

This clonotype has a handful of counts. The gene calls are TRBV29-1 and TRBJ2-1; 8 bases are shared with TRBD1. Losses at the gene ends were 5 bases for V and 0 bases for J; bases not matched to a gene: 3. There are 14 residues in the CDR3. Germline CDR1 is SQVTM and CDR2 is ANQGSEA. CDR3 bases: TGCAGCGTTACAGGGGGTATCTCCTACAATGAGCAGTTCTTC. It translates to CSVTGGISYNEQFF.

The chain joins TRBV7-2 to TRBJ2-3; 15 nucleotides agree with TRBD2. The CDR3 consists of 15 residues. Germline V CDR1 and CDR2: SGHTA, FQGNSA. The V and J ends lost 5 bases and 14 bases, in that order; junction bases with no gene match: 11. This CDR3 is CASSPRTSGGAYPYF. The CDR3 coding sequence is TGTGCCAGCAGCCCCCGGACTAGCGGGGGGGCCTATCCGTATTTT.

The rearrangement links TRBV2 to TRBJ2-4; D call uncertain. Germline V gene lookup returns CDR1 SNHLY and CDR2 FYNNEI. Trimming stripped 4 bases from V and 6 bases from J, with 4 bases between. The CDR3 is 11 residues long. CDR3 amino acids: CASSGGNIQYF. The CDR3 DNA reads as TGTGCCAGCAGTGGGGGAAACATTCAGTACTTC.

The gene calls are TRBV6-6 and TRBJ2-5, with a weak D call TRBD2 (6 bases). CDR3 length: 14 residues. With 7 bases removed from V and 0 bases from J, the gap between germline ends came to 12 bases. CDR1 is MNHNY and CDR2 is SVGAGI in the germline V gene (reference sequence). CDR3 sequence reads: CASTRGLHQETQYF. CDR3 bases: TGTGCCAGCACCCGAGGACTACACCAAGAGACCCAGTACTTC.

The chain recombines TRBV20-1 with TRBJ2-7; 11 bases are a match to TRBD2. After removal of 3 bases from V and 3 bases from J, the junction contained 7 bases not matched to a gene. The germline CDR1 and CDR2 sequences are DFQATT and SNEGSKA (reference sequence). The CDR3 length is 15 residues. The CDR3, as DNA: TGCAGTGCTAGTCCTCTAGCGGGGGGCGGCTACGAGCAGTACTTC. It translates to CSASPLAGGGYEQYF.

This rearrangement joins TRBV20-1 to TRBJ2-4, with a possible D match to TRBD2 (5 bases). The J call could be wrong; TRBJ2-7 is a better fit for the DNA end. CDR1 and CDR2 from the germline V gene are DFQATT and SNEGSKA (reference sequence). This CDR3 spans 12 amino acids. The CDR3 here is CSARGAGCEQYF. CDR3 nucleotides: TGCAGTGCTAGAGGGGCGGGCTGCGAGCAGTACTTC.

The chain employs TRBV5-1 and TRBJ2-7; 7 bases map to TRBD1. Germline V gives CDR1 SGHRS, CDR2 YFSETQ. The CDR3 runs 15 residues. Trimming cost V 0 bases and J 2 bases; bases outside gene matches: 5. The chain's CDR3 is CASSLVAGGPYEQYF. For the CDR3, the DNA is TGCGCCAGCAGCTTGGTGGCAGGGGGACCCTACGAGCAGTACTTC.

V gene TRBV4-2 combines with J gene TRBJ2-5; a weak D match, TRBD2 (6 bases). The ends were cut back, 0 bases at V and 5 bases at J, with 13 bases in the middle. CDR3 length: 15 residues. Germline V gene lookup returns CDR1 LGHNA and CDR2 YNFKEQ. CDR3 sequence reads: CASSQEGLTRETQYF. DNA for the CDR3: TGTGCCAGCAGCCAAGAGGGACTTACCAGGGAGACCCAGTACTTC.

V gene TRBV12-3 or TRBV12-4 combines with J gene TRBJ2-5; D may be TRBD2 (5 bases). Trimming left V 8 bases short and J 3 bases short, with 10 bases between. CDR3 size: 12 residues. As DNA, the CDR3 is TGTGCCAGCTCGGGGTTAAAAGAGACCCAGTACTTC. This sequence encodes CASSGLKETQYF.

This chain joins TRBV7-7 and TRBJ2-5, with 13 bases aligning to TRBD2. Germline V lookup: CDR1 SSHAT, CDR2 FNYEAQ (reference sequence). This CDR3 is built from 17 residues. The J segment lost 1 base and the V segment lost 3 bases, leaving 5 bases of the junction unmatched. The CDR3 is CASSLGTSGVFQETQYF. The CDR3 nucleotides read TGTGCCAGCAGCTTGGGGACTAGCGGGGTTTTCCAAGAGACCCAGTACTTC.

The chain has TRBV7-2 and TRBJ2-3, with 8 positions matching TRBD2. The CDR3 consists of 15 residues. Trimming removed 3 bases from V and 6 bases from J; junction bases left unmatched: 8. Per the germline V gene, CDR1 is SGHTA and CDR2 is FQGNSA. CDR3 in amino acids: CASSFTAGASDTQYF. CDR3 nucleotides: TGTGCCAGCAGCTTCACAGCGGGGGCCTCGGATACGCAGTATTTT.

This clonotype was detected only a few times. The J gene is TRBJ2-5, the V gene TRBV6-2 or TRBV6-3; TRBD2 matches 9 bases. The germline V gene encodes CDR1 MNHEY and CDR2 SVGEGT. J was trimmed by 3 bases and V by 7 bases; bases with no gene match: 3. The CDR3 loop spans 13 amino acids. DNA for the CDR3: TGTGCCAGCATGCTAGCGGGGAAAGAGACCCAGTACTTC. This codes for CASMLAGKETQYF.

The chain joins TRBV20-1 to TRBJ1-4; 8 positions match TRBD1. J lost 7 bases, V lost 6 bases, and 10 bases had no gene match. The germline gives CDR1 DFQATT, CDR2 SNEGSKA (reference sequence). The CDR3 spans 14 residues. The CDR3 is CSARPTGVGEKLFF. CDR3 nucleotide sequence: TGCAGTGCAAGGCCGACAGGGGTTGGTGAAAAACTGTTTTTT.

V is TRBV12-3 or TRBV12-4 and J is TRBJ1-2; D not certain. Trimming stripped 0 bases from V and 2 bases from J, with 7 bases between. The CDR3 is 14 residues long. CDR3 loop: CASSLAAGNYGYTF. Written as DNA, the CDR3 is TGTGCCAGCAGTTTAGCAGCCGGGAACTATGGCTACACCTTC.

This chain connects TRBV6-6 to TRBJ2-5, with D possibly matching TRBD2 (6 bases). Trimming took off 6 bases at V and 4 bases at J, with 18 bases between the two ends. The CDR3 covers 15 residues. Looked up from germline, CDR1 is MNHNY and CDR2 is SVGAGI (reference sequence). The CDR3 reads CASREEGAGSETQYF. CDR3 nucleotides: TGTGCCAGCAGAGAAGAGGGAGCGGGTTCAGAGACCCAGTACTTC.

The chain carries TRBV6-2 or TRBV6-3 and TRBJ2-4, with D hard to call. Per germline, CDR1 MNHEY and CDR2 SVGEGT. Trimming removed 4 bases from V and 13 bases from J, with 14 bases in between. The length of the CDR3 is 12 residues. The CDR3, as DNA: TGTGCCAGCAGTTCAGATTTTTCCAAGCAGTACTTC. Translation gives CASSSDFSKQYF.

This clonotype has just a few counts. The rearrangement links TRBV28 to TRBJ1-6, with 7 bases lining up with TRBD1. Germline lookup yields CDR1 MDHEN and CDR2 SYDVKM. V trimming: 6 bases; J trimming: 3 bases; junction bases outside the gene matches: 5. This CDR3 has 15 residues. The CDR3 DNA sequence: TGTGCCAGCAGACAGGGACAGATCTATAATTCACCCCTCCACTTT. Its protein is CASRQGQIYNSPLHF.

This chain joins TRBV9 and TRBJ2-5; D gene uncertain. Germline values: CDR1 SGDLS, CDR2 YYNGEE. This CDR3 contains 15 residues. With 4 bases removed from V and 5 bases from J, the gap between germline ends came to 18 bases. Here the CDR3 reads CASSRKHNPGETQYF. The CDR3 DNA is TGTGCCAGCAGCCGAAAACACAACCCCGGGGAGACCCAGTACTTC.

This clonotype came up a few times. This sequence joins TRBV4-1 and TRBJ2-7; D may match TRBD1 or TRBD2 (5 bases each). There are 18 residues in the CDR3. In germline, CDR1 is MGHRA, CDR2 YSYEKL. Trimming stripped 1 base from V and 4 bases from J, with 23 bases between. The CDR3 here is CASSQVVSGTRAHYEQYF. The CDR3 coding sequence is TGCGCCAGCAGCCAAGTAGTTTCCGGGACCCGGGCACATTACGAGCAGTACTTC.